The 9 T cell receptor beta chains below come from one sample, sequenced in a study of T cell changes during pregnancy in multiple sclerosis. Generated by immunoSEQ multiplex PCR, the TCRdb table keeps only in-frame clones and is missing some. The sample holds 85,000 to 130,000 clones, roughly 92% seen once. The source was peripheral blood, collected after pregnancy. These receptor sequences come from a female donor with multiple sclerosis, enrolled in a pregnancy study.

This chain joins TRBV5-1 and TRBJ1-2; the D is unclear. From germline, CDR1 is SGHRS and CDR2 YFSETQ. CDR3 length: 13 amino acids. V shed 0 bases and J shed 7 bases, with 10 bases lying between them. CDR3 sequence: CASSLVREGGYTF. The CDR3 DNA follows: TGCGCCAGCAGCTTGGTTAGGGAGGGTGGCTACACCTTC.

The CDR3 loop is CASSLSRTGGREQYF. The CDR3 nucleotides are TGTGCCAGCAGCTTATCAAGGACAGGGGGTCGCGAGCAGTACTTC. This chain joins TRBV7-8 and TRBJ2-7, with TRBD1 matching 10 bases. The CDR3 length is 15 residues. Germline CDR1 and CDR2: SGHVS and FQNEAQ. With V trimmed by 2 bases and J by 6 bases, 7 bases remained unmatched.

V usage is TRBV7-3 and J usage is TRBJ2-5; 8 nucleotides line up with TRBD1. V gave up 5 bases and J gave up 5 bases; unmatched junction bases: 13. CDR1 and CDR2 (germline): SGHTA, FQGTGA. The CDR3 totals 16 residues. The DNA for the CDR3 is TGTGCCAGCAGCCCATCAAGGACAGGGATCGCCGAGACCCAGTACTTC. Amino acids: CASSPSRTGIAETQYF.

This sequence joins TRBV19 and TRBJ1-2; D is unresolved. The CDR3 covers 11 residues. V was pared by 6 bases and J by 3 bases, with 5 bases between. Germline CDR1 and CDR2: LNHDA and SQIVND (reference sequence). As DNA, the CDR3 is TGTGCCAGTAGACGGGACTATGGCTACACCTTC. It is translated as CASRRDYGYTF.

The sample holds one count of this clone. This chain links TRBV11-3 with TRBJ2-1; 8 bases agree with TRBD1. CDR3 size: 16 residues. J gave up 0 bases and V 4 bases, and 5 bases lay outside the gene matches. CDR1 SGHNT and CDR2 YENEEA come from the germline V gene. The CDR3 here is CASSSRTGSSYNEQFF. The CDR3 DNA is TGTGCCAGCAGCTCGAGGACAGGGAGCTCCTACAATGAGCAGTTCTTC.

The J gene is TRBJ2-3, the V gene TRBV7-3, with D perhaps TRBD2 (5 bases). This CDR3 is 14 amino acids long. Trimming stripped 2 bases from V and 4 bases from J, with 10 bases between. CDR1 is SGHTA, CDR2 FQGTGA, per germline. CDR3: CASSLGEIADTQYF. CDR3 sequence (DNA): TGTGCCAGCAGCTTAGGGGAGATCGCAGATACGCAGTATTTT.

The rearrangement links TRBV6-6 to TRBJ2-5, with D possibly matching TRBD2 (5 bases). The CDR3 runs 15 residues. Germline values: CDR1 MNHNY, CDR2 SVGAGI (reference sequence). V was shortened by 6 bases and J by 0 bases, with 14 bases between the two germline ends. The CDR3 DNA is TGTGCCAGCAGCGCCGGGGTAAGGGACCAAGAGACCCAGTACTTC. It is translated as CASSAGVRDQETQYF.

The J gene is TRBJ2-3, the V gene TRBV9; D might be TRBD2 (6 bases). CDR1 is SGDLS and CDR2 is YYNGEE in the germline V gene. The CDR3 contains 16 residues. Trimming shortened V by 4 bases and J by 6 bases, and 21 bases separated the two germline ends. CDR3 loop: CASSPPGLTSSDTQYF. CDR3 nucleotide sequence: TGTGCCAGCAGCCCTCCGGGACTCACGTCGTCTGATACGCAGTATTTT.

The rearrangement joins TRBV5-4 to TRBJ2-7; 8 bases are shared with TRBD2. Trimming took 3 bases from V and 6 from J; bases not matched to a gene: 14. CDR1 is SGHNT, CDR2 YYREEE, per germline (reference sequence). The CDR3 is 16 residues long. In DNA, the CDR3 is TGTGCCAGCAGCTCGGGGAGCGGGAGTAGAGTTGGCGAGCAGTACTTC. Amino acids: CASSSGSGSRVGEQYF. Together with reference TRBV5-4 and TRBJ2-7, the CDR3 gives the full variable domain: ETGVTQSPTHLIKTRGQQVTLRCSSQSGHNTVSWYQQALGQGPQFIFQYYREEENGRGNFPPRFSGLQFPNYSSELNVNALELDDSALYLCASSSGSGSRVGEQYFGPGTRLTVT.